The sequence of this T cell receptor (beta chain) was determined in a study of blood T cells in healthy people across ages. With 7 bases clipped from V and 1 base from J, the junction kept 6 bases outside the gene matches. This CDR3 comprises 15 residues. A second PCR of roughly 7 to 11 cycles used a sample-barcoded 5' primer and a J-beta primer mix. TCRdb re-called the 5' RACE reads with MiXCR, one entry per CDR3 protein. The data show some 920,000 distinct CDR3 sequences, just over 50% seen once. Material: blood. This TCR came from a woman aged 60 to 75 in good health. This chain connects TRBV12-3 or TRBV12-4 to TRBJ2-1, with 8 bases lining up with TRBD2. The CDR3 loop is CASNSGIESYNEQFF. DNA for the CDR3: TGTGCCAGCAATAGCGGGATAGAGTCCTACAATGAGCAGTTCTTC.